A single sample gave rise to the 23 T cell receptor beta chains below, sequenced in a study of blood T cells in healthy people across ages. The second PCR ran about 6 to 12 cycles with a sample-barcoded 5' primer and J-beta primers. Using its own MiXCR run on the 5' RACE reads, TCRdb lists one record per CDR3 protein. There are more than 600,000 distinct CDR3 sequences in the sample; around 25% occur only once, and more than 8% lies in the top ten. These sequences were also reported in another study, on T cells of mothers and their children.

The sample taken for sequencing was blood. The receptors stem from a boy aged 5-17 years in good health.

In this sample, this clonotype turned up a few times. The V call is TRBV29-1, the J call TRBJ2-5; weak D call: TRBD2 (6 bases). With the DNA end fitting TRBJ2-7 better, the J assignment may be wrong. The CDR3 consists of 12 residues. Germline V gene data show CDR1 as SQVTM and CDR2 as ANQGSEA. CDR3 nucleotide sequence: TGCAGCGCCGAGGGACTGAACTACGAGCAGTACTTC. Residues: CSAEGLNYEQYF.

This clonotype was observed a few times. The chain couples TRBV6-2 or TRBV6-3 to TRBJ2-7, with unresolved D. Germline CDR1 is MNHEY and CDR2 is SVGEGT. V lost 6 bases to trimming and J lost 1 base, with 10 bases between them. The CDR3 consists of 13 residues. The CDR3, as DNA: TGTGCCAGCAGCCCGGCGGAGTCCTACGAGCAGTACTTC. Translated: CASSPAESYEQYF.

This clonotype has more than one count but fewer than ten. V and J are TRBV6-5 and TRBJ2-7; 10 bases match TRBD2. V shed 6 bases, J shed 2 bases, and the junction held 4 bases outside the gene matches. CDR3 length: 14 residues. The germline CDR1 and CDR2 sequences are MNHEY and SVGAGI. The CDR3 is CASRSTSGTYEQYF. In DNA form, the CDR3 reads TGTGCCAGCAGATCAACTAGCGGGACCTACGAGCAGTACTTC.

This clonotype was observed a few times. The rearrangement uses TRBV28 and TRBJ1-1; 8 bases agree with TRBD1. The junction had 5 bases not matched to a gene; V was cut back by 2 bases and J by 0 bases. The CDR3 runs to 16 residues. Germline values: CDR1 MDHEN, CDR2 SYDVKM. For the CDR3, the DNA is TGTGCCAGCAGTTTACAGGGGGCGGTGATGAACACTGAAGCTTTCTTT. This sequence encodes CASSLQGAVMNTEAFF. Combining the CDR3 with reference TRBV28 and TRBJ1-1 gives the whole variable domain DVKVTQSSRYLVKRTGEKVFLECVQDMDHENMFWYRQDPGLGLRLIYFSYDVKMKEKGDIPEGYSVSREKKERFSLILESASTNQTSMYLCASSLQGAVMNTEAFFGQGTRLTVV.

This clonotype was counted only a few times. The rearrangement joins TRBV7-9 to TRBJ2-5; 7 positions agree with TRBD2. The V and J ends lost 3 bases and 5 bases, in that order; junction bases with no gene match: 9. Germline CDR1 and CDR2: SEHNR and FQNEAQ (reference sequence). The CDR3 loop spans 15 amino acids. This CDR3 reads CASSFLGEGWETQYF. The CDR3 coding sequence is TGTGCCAGCAGCTTCCTAGGGGAGGGATGGGAGACCCAGTACTTC.

This clonotype was seen only a few times. CDR3 in amino acids: CASSGTSEKPYEQYF. The CDR3 DNA reads TGTGCCAGCAGTGGGACTAGCGAGAAACCCTACGAGCAGTACTTC. This rearrangement joins TRBV27 to TRBJ2-5; 10 bases are shared with TRBD2. The J call may be incorrect, as the DNA end agrees better with TRBJ2-7. This CDR3 has 15 residues. CDR1 is MNHEY and CDR2 is SMNVEV in the germline V gene (reference sequence).

This clonotype was observed a few times. The chain is built from TRBV12-3 or TRBV12-4 and TRBJ1-1; no clear D. The CDR3 sequence is 14 residues long. V was pared by 5 bases and J by 1 base, with 11 bases between. The CDR3 sequence is CASSAPRGNTEAFF. The CDR3 DNA reads as TGTGCCAGCAGTGCCCCCCGAGGGAACACTGAAGCTTTCTTT.

The V gene is TRBV7-2, the J gene TRBJ2-3; 10 bases match TRBD2. Germline loops: CDR1 SGHTA, CDR2 FQGNSA. With V trimmed by 3 bases and J by 4 bases, 7 bases remained unmatched. The CDR3 loop spans 16 amino acids. CDR3 nucleotide sequence: TGTGCCAGCAGCTTTAAGAGCGGGGGGGCCTCAGATACGCAGTATTTT. The encoded protein is CASSFKSGGASDTQYF.

CDR3 region: CSARDWSSGFQETQYF. The CDR3 bases are TGCAGTGCTAGAGATTGGTCTAGCGGGTTCCAAGAGACCCAGTACTTC. The V call is TRBV20-1, the J call TRBJ2-5, with 8 bases matching TRBD2. CDR1 is DFQATT, CDR2 SNEGSKA, per germline (reference sequence). The CDR3 covers 16 residues. The ends lost 0 bases at V and 1 base at J; junction bases unmatched: 7.

The chain combines TRBV28 with TRBJ1-1; TRBD1 is a possible D gene (6 bases). Germline CDR1 and CDR2: MDHEN and SYDVKM. Trimming cost V 5 bases and J 4 bases, with 14 bases left between them. CDR3 length: 14 residues. DNA for the CDR3: TGTGCCAGCAGTCCACACAGGGACCCCACTGAAGCTTTCTTT. This sequence encodes CASSPHRDPTEAFF.

This clonotype was detected only once. The chain links TRBV20-1 to TRBJ2-5, with unresolved D. The CDR3 is 12 residues long. The V end lost 5 bases, the J end lost 5 bases, and 12 bases lay between the germline ends. Per germline, CDR1 DFQATT and CDR2 SNEGSKA (reference sequence). CDR3 sequence reads: CSASDIGETQYF. The CDR3, as DNA: TGCAGTGCTTCGGATATTGGGGAGACCCAGTACTTC.

The CDR3 nucleotides read TGTGCCAGCCTCTATCAGATGCTTCAAGGAACTAATTCACCCCTCCACTTT. The encoded protein is CASLYQMLQGTNSPLHF. This chain joins TRBV2 and TRBJ1-6; D is unclear. CDR1 and CDR2 from the germline V gene are SNHLY and FYNNEI. V lost 8 bases, J lost 6 bases, and 23 bases lay in between. There are 17 residues in the CDR3.

V and J are TRBV12-3 or TRBV12-4 and TRBJ1-1, with a weak D call TRBD1 (5 bases). The CDR3 covers 17 residues. V lost 3 bases, J lost 0 bases, and 17 bases lay in between. This chain's CDR3 is CASSFPQGSTMNTEAFF. CDR3 DNA: TGTGCCAGCAGTTTTCCGCAGGGCTCCACGATGAACACTGAAGCTTTCTTT.

The rearrangement joins TRBV10-1 to TRBJ2-1; weak D call: TRBD2 (5 bases). The V end was cut by 0 bases, the J end by 4 bases, with 10 bases between. This CDR3 spans 15 amino acids. CDR1 is WNHNN and CDR2 is SYGVQD in the germline V gene (reference sequence). CDR3 sequence reads: CASSESTADYNEQFF. The DNA of the CDR3 is TGCGCCAGCAGTGAGTCAACAGCGGATTACAATGAGCAGTTCTTC.

V gene TRBV7-9 combines with J gene TRBJ2-5; 11 bases align to TRBD1. The closer fit of TRBJ2-1 to the DNA end suggests the J call may be wrong. The CDR3 loop spans 16 amino acids. The germline CDR1 and CDR2 sequences are SEHNR and FQNEAQ (reference sequence). The CDR3: CASSPGTGGASNEQFF. In DNA, the CDR3 is TGTGCCAGCAGCCCCGGGACAGGGGGTGCTTCGAATGAGCAGTTCTTC.

A few counts support this clonotype. The chain is built from TRBV3-1 and TRBJ2-7; 7 bases are shared with TRBD2. This CDR3 has 14 amino acids. The ends lost 1 base at V and 4 bases at J; junction bases unmatched: 4. Germline-derived CDR1 and CDR2 are LGHDT and YNNKEL (reference sequence). The CDR3 DNA sequence: TGTGCCAGCAGCCAAGCTAGCGGAGGATACGAGCAGTACTTC. Translation: CASSQASGGYEQYF.

This clonotype was seen only a few times. This sequence joins TRBV6-5 and TRBJ2-1, with 8 bases aligning to TRBD2. The CDR3 is 15 residues long. Losses at the gene ends were 3 bases for V and 7 bases for J; bases not matched to a gene: 8. The germline CDR1 and CDR2 sequences are MNHEY and SVGAGI. The DNA for the CDR3 is TGTGCCAGCAGTTATGTGGGAGCGGGAGATAATGAGCAGTTCTTC. Translating it yields CASSYVGAGDNEQFF.

The rearrangement uses TRBV20-1 and TRBJ2-1, with D possibly matching TRBD1 (6 bases). Germline V lookup: CDR1 DFQATT, CDR2 SNEGSKA (reference sequence). Trimming left V 3 bases short and J 0 bases short, with 15 bases between. This CDR3 is 16 amino acids long. The CDR3 loop is CSASLTGLSSYNEQFF. In nucleotides, the CDR3 is TGCAGTGCTAGTCTGACAGGCCTTAGCTCCTACAATGAGCAGTTCTTC.

This clonotype occurred a few times. The genes are TRBV28 and TRBJ2-3, with D possibly matching TRBD1 (5 bases). The CDR3 has 14 amino acids. The V end was cut by 3 bases, the J end by 4 bases, with 11 bases between. The germline CDR1 and CDR2 sequences are MDHEN and SYDVKM. CDR3 protein: CASSFGTGSDTQYF. CDR3 bases: TGTGCCAGCAGTTTCGGTACAGGCTCAGATACGCAGTATTTT.

The chain carries TRBV20-1 and TRBJ2-7, with a possible D match to TRBD2 (7 bases). The CDR3 has 12 amino acids. The germline gives CDR1 DFQATT, CDR2 SNEGSKA (reference sequence). The V gene lost 7 bases and the J gene lost 4 bases, with 14 bases spanning the gap. Here the CDR3 reads CSGTGGGYEQYF. Here the CDR3 DNA reads TGCAGTGGTACGGGGGGCGGTTACGAGCAGTACTTC.

As to this clonotype: The junction and the germline gene differ at one end; a read error may be behind it. This chain connects TRBV6-5 to TRBJ2-7; possibly TRBD1 for D (6 bases). The CDR3 has 14 amino acids. Per germline, CDR1 MNHEY and CDR2 SVGAGI. The CDR3 sequence is CASSFGAGVYEQYF. The CDR3 nucleotides read TGCGCCAGCAGTTTTGGGGCAGGGGTCTACGAGCAGTACTTC.

The chain uses TRBV2 and TRBJ2-5; D is perhaps TRBD2 (5 bases). V dropped 1 base and J dropped 2 bases, with 5 bases sitting between them. The CDR3 totals 13 residues. The V gene's germline CDR1 is SNHLY and CDR2 FYNNEI. The CDR3 loop reads CASSEERQETQYF. CDR3 DNA sequence: TGTGCCAGCAGTGAAGAGCGGCAAGAGACCCAGTACTTC.

Note on this clonotype: A junction boundary mismatches the germline segment, possibly from a read error. The chain employs TRBV6-1 and TRBJ2-4, with 7 bases matching TRBD1. The germline gives CDR1 MNHNS, CDR2 SASEGT. This CDR3 comprises 16 residues. The CDR3 loop is CASSENQGVAKNIRYF. The CDR3, as DNA: TGTGCCAGCAGTGAGAACCAGGGGGTGGCCAAAAACATTCGGTACTTC.